The rows below give T cell receptor beta chains drawn from one sample of a study of T cell responses to AZD1222 COVID-19 vaccine. TCRdb keeps only in-frame clones here, not all; method: immunoSEQ multiplex PCR. The sample holds some 140,000 clones, 80% to 90% seen once. Material: peripheral blood, obtained on day 0 of MenACWY control vaccination. These receptors came from an adult in good health. Each CDR3 is given with its conserved first and last residue. A D gene is named only where the DNA matches it firmly. Some rows have no size entry. The others give once, few or many, or a class for an expanded clone.

v_call,d_call,clone_size,j_call,cdr3_nt,cdr3_aa
TRBV11-2,NA,NA,TRBJ2-3,TGTGCCAGCAGCAGGGACACGAGCACAGATACGCAGTATTTT,CASSRDTSTDTQYF
TRBV11-3,NA,NA,TRBJ1-3,TGTGCCAGCAGCTTTTTAGGGGACACCATATATTTT,CASSFLGDTIYF
TRBV7-2,NA,NA,TRBJ1-2,TGTGCCAGCAGCTTGCGGGGTGGCTGGGGCTACACCTTC,CASSLRGGWGYTF
TRBV19,TRBD1,NA,TRBJ1-6,TGTGCCAGTAGTATAGGATCGGGACAGGGGAATTCACCCCTCCACTTT,CASSIGSGQGNSPLHF
TRBV18,TRBD2,NA,TRBJ2-3,TGTGCCGCGGGGGAAGACACAGATACGCAGTATTTT,CAAGEDTDTQYF
TRBV28,NA,NA,TRBJ1-1,TGTGCCAGCAGTTTAATTTATAGGGAGGAAGCTTTCTTT,CASSLIYREEAFF
TRBV11-3,TRBD1,NA,TRBJ1-4,TGTGCCAGCAGCTGGGGGCAGACAGGGAATGAAAAACTGTTTTTT,CASSWGQTGNEKLFF
TRBV18,NA,NA,TRBJ1-2,TGTGCCAGCTCACCACAATTTGACAGCTTAACCTTC,CASSPQFDSLTF
TRBV20-1,NA,once,TRBJ1-6,TGCAGTGCTAGAGGTCAAAGCACAGACCACTTT,CSARGQSTDHF
TRBV5-1,TRBD1,NA,TRBJ2-7,TGCGCCAGCAGTTTTATCCCCGGGACAGGCTACGAGCAGTACTTC,CASSFIPGTGYEQYF
TRBV28,NA,NA,TRBJ1-1,TGTGCCAGCAGTCTCTCATGGGGAGGAGCCAGGGACACTGAAGCTTTCTTT,CASSLSWGGARDTEAFF
TRBV2,NA,NA,TRBJ1-3,TGTGCCAGCAGCCCGGCGGGGGGGCCGGGAGGAAACACCATATATTTT,CASSPAGGPGGNTIYF
TRBV7-2,NA,NA,TRBJ1-5,TGTGCCAGCAGCTTAGGGGACCTAAGGGGGCAGCCCCAGCATTTT,CASSLGDLRGQPQHF
TRBV27,NA,NA,TRBJ1-3,TGTGCCAGCAGTCTGAACTCGGGAAACACCATATATTTT,CASSLNSGNTIYF
TRBV29-1,TRBD1,once,TRBJ2-1,TGCAGCCCGAGGTGGACAGGGACCGATGAGCAGTTCTTC,CSPRWTGTDEQFF
TRBV28,TRBD2,NA,TRBJ2-2,TGTGCCAGCAGTTTCTTGCGGGGGGACACCGGGGAGCTGTTTTTT,CASSFLRGDTGELFF